This is a list of T cell receptor beta chains from one sample in a study of CD8+ T cells in alopecia areata. Profiling relied on immunoSEQ multiplex PCR, and the TCRdb table lists in-frame clones only, not all of them. The table records about 150,000 clones, about 53% of them present only once. The sample was CD8+ T cells sorted from blood, taken at week 0. The source is a human donor with alopecia areata. CDR3s leave out the opening cysteine and the closing phenylalanine or tryptophan.

v_call	j_call	cdr3_aa
TRBV12-5	TRBJ1-5	ASGLGTGRPNQPQH
TRBV5-1	TRBJ1-1	ASSPRQGQNTEAF
TRBV6-5	TRBJ1-2	ASSHGELLGYT
TRBV9	TRBJ1-4	ASSALGGATNEKLF
TRBV19	TRBJ1-6	ASSIGGNSPLH
TRBV25-1	TRBJ2-7	ASRPDGGSLY
TRBV5-1	TRBJ1-1	ASSLAGGRTEAF
TRBV25-1	TRBJ2-1	ASSPLAGLYNEQF
TRBV19	TRBJ1-6	ASSPGTGGGLH
TRBV27	TRBJ1-1	ASSPRDRGLSEAF
TRBV7-9	TRBJ1-6	ASSLGNSPLH
TRBV27	TRBJ2-7	ASSLFGTGSYEQY
TRBV25-1	TRBJ1-6	ASSPTGGYNSPLH
TRBV30	TRBJ2-5	AWSEAREETQY
TRBV2	TRBJ2-7	ASGRDRSYEQY
TRBV6-5	TRBJ1-1	ASSYSSGTTF
TRBV4-1	TRBJ1-1	ASSQIGTGRPEAF
TRBV13	TRBJ2-5	ASSLGQRGETQY
TRBV29-1	TRBJ2-7	SAMTGGSYEQY
TRBV7-2	TRBJ2-3	ASSLQGVEDTQY
TRBV7-9	TRBJ2-6	ASTGQGKSGANVLT
TRBV14	TRBJ2-1	ASSQDTGPGGYNEQF
TRBV27	TRBJ2-1	ASSGLGVDEQF
TRBV30	TRBJ2-1	AWSGGGLGTANEQF
TRBV6-5	TRBJ2-2	ASRGAVTNTGELF
TRBV13	TRBJ1-2	ASSLGGANYGYT
TRBV28	TRBJ2-3	ASSTPRQDRTDTQY
TRBV6-5	TRBJ2-7	ASGTNANDYEQY
TRBV11-3	TRBJ2-1	ASSLERHRYNEQF
TRBV5-1	TRBJ2-3	ASSPPWTRDTQY
TRBV7-2	TRBJ2-3	ASSRGGQGTDTQY